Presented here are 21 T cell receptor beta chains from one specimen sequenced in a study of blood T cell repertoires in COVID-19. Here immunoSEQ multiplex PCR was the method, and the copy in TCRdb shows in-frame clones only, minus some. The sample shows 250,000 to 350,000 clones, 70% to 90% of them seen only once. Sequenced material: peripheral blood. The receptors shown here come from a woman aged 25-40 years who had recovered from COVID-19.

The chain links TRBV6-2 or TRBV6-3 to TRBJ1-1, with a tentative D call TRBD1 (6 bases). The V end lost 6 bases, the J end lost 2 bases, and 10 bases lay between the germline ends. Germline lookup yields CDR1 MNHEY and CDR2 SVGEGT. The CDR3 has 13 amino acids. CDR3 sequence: CASSGRGNTEAFF. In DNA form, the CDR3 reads TGTGCCAGCAGCGGCAGGGGAAACACTGAAGCTTTCTTT.

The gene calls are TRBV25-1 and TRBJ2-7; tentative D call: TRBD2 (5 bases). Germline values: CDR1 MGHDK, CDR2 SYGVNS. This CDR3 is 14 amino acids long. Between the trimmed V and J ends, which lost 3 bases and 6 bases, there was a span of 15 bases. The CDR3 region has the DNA TGTGCCAGCAGTGATTCCCCCCTAGCTGGCGAGCAGTACTTC. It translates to CASSDSPLAGEQYF.

The CDR3 region is CASSLRGRNTEAFF. CDR3 DNA sequence: TGTGCCAGCAGCTTAAGGGGGAGGAACACTGAAGCTTTCTTT. The chain has TRBV13 and TRBJ1-1; D is possibly TRBD1 (6 bases). Germline CDR1 is PRHDT and CDR2 is FYEKMQ (reference sequence). Deletions cut 2 bases from V and 1 base from J, with 8 bases between. The CDR3 is 14 amino acids.

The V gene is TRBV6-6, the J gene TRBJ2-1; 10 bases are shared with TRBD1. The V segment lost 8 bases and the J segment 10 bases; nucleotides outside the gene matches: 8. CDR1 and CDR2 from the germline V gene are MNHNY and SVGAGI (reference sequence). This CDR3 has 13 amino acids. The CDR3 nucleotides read TGTGCCAGCGGCCGGGGACAGGGGATCGAGCAGTTCTTC. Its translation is CASGRGQGIEQFF.

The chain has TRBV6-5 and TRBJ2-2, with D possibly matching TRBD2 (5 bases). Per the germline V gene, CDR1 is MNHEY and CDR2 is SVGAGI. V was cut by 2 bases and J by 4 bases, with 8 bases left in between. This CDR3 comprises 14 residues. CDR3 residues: CASSYVAPTGELFF. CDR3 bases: TGTGCCAGCAGTTACGTAGCGCCCACCGGGGAGCTGTTTTTT.

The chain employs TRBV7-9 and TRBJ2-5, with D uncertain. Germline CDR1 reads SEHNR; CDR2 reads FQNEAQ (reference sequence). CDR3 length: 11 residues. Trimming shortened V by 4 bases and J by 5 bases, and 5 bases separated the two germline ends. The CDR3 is CASSSMETQYF. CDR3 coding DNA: TGTGCCAGCAGCTCTATGGAGACCCAGTACTTC.

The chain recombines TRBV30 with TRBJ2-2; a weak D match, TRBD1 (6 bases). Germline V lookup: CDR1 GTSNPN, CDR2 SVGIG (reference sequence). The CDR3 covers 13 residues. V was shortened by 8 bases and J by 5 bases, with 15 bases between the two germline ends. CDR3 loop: CAGYRARTGELFF. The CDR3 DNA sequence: TGTGCCGGCTACAGGGCTCGGACCGGGGAGCTGTTTTTT. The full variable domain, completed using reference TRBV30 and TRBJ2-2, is SQTIHQWPATLVQPVGSPLSLECTVEGTSNPNLYWYRQAAGRGLQLLFYSVGIGQISSEVPQNLSASRPQDRQFILSSKKLLLSDSGFYLCAGYRARTGELFFGEGSRLTVL.

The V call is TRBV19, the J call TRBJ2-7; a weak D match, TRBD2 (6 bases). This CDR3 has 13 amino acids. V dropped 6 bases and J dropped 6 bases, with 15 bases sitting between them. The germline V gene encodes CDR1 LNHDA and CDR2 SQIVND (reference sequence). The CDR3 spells CASRRTGDIEQYF. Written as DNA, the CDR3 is TGTGCCAGTAGACGAACGGGAGACATCGAGCAGTACTTC.

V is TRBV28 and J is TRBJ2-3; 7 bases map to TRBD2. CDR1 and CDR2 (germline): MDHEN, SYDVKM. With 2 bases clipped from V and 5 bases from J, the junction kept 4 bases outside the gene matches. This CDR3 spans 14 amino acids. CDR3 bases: TGTGCCAGCAGTTTAGGTCGCGGGGGAGATACGCAGTATTTT. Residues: CASSLGRGGDTQYF.

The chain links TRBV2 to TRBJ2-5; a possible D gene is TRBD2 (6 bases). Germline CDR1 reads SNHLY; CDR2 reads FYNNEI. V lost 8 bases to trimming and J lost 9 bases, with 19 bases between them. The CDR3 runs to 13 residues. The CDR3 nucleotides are TGTGCCAGCCGATCTGAGGGGACTGCGGCCCAGTACTTC. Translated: CASRSEGTAAQYF.

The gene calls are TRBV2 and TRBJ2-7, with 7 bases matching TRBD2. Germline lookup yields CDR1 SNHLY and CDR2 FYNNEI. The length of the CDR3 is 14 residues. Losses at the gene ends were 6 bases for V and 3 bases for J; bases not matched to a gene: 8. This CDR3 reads CASRPLGGNYEQYF. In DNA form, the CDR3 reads TGTGCCAGCAGGCCCCTGGGAGGGAACTACGAGCAGTACTTC.

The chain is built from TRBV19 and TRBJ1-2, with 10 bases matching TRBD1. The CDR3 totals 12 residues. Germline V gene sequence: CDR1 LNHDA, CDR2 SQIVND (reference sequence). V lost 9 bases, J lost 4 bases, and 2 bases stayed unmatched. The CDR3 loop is CASRDRGYGYTF. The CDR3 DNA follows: TGTGCCAGCCGGGACAGGGGCTATGGCTACACCTTC.

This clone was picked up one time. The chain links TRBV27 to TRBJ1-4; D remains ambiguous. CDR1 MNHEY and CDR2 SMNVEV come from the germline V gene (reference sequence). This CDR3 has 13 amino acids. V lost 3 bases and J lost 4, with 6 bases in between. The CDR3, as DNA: TGTGCCAGCAGTTTTCGGTATAATGAAAAACTGTTTTTT. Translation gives CASSFRYNEKLFF.

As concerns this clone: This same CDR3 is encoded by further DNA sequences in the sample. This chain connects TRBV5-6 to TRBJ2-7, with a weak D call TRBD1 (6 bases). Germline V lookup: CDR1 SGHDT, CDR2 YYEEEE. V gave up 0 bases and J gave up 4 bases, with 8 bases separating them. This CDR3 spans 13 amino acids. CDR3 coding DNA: TGTGCCAGCAGCTTGGTTCAGGGGTACGAGCAGTACTTC. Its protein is CASSLVQGYEQYF.

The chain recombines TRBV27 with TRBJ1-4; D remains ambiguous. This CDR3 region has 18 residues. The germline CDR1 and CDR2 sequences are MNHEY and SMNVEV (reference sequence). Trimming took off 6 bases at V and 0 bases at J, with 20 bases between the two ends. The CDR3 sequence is CASSPFDRGSSTNEKLFF. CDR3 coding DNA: TGTGCCAGCAGCCCCTTTGACCGCGGTTCTTCAACTAATGAAAAACTGTTTTTT.

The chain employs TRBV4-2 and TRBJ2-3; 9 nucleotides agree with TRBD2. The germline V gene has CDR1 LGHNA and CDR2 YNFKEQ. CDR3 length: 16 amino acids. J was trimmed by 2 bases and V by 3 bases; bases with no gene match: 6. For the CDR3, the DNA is TGTGCCAGCAGCCAGGGTAGCGGGGGCTACACAGATACGCAGTATTTT. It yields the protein CASSQGSGGYTDTQYF.

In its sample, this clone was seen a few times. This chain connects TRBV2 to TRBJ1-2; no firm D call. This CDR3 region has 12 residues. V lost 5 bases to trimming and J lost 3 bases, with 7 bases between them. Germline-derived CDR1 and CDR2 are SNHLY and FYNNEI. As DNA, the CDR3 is TGTGCCAGCAGTCTGGGAGACTATGGCTACACCTTC. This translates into CASSLGDYGYTF.

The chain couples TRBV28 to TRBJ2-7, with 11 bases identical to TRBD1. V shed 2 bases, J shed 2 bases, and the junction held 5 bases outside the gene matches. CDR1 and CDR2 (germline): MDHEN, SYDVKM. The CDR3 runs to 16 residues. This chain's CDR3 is CASSLIGDRGAYEQYF. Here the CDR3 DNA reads TGTGCCAGCAGTTTAATAGGGGACAGGGGGGCCTACGAGCAGTACTTC.

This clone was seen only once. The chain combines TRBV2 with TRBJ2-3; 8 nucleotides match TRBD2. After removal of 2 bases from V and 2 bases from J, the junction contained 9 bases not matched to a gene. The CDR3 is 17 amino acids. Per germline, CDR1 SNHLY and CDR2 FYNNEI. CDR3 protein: CASSEQVGGGTTDTQYF. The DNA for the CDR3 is TGTGCCAGCAGTGAACAGGTGGGCGGGGGGACCACAGATACGCAGTATTTT.

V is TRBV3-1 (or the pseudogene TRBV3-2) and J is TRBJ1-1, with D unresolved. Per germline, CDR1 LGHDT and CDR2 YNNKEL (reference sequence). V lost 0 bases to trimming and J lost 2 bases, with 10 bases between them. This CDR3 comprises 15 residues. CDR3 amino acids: CASSQDHGGNTEAFF. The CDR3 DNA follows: TGTGCCAGCAGCCAAGACCACGGAGGTAACACTGAAGCTTTCTTT.

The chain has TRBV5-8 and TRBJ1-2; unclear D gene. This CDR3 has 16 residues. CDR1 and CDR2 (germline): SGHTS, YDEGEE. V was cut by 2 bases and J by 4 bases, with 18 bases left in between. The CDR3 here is CASSFLLVGGSYGYTF. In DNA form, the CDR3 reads TGTGCCAGCAGCTTCCTTTTGGTTGGCGGTTCCTATGGCTACACCTTC.